This is a list of T cell receptor beta chains from one sample in a study. TCRdb reprocessed the RT-PCR reads via MiXCR and lists one record per CDR3 protein. The sample holds about 680,000 distinct CDR3 sequences, approximately 14% seen once. The material sequenced was memory CD4+ T cells from blood. These receptor sequences come from a female donor in good health, serving as a healthy control. CDR3s include the opening cysteine and the closing phenylalanine or tryptophan. The D gene is left open where the match is weak. Clone size is not always given. Where it is, it says once, few, many or a class for expanded clones.

J: TRBJ1-5
size: NA
D: TRBD1
V: TRBV27
CDR3: CASSSWDRGDQPQHF
DNA: TGTGCCAGCAGTTCCTGGGACAGGGGAGACCAGCCCCAGCATTTT

J: TRBJ2-3
size: NA
D: NA
V: TRBV29-1
CDR3: CSVESTGFPPDTQYF
DNA: TGCAGCGTTGAATCGACAGGATTCCCCCCAGATACGCAGTATTTT

J: TRBJ2-7
size: many
D: NA
V: TRBV20-1
CDR3: CSAGGLLSSYEQYF
DNA: TGCAGTGCTGGTGGACTATTAAGCTCCTACGAGCAGTACTTC

J: TRBJ2-7
size: many
D: NA
V: TRBV29-1
CDR3: CSVVGYSGQSSYEQYF
DNA: TGCAGCGTTGTCGGATATTCGGGACAAAGCTCCTACGAGCAGTACTTC

J: TRBJ1-2
size: few
D: NA
V: TRBV15
CDR3: CATSRDGFNYGYTF
DNA: TGTGCCACCAGCAGAGACGGGTTTAACTATGGCTACACCTTC

J: TRBJ2-7
size: few
D: TRBD2
V: TRBV7-2
CDR3: CASSGRSGSHEQYF
DNA: TGTGCCAGCAGCGGCCGTAGCGGGAGCCACGAGCAGTACTTC

J: TRBJ1-2
size: NA
D: NA
V: TRBV12-3/TRBV12-4
CDR3: CASSLREAGGYTF
DNA: TGTGCCAGCAGTTTAAGGGAAGCTGGGGGCTACACCTTC

J: TRBJ2-5
size: many
D: TRBD1
V: TRBV5-1
CDR3: CASSLHRDRGYGTQYF
DNA: TGCGCCAGCAGCTTACACCGCGACAGGGGCTACGGGACCCAGTACTTC

J: TRBJ1-3
size: NA
D: TRBD1
V: TRBV18
CDR3: CASSPATRDRAGNTIYF
DNA: TGTGCCAGCTCACCAGCTACTCGGGACAGGGCTGGAAACACCATATATTTT

J: TRBJ2-1
size: NA
D: TRBD1
V: TRBV5-1
CDR3: CASSRNTGGGSYNEQFF
DNA: TGCGCCAGCAGCCGAAACACAGGGGGCGGAAGTTACAATGAGCAGTTCTTC

J: TRBJ2-3
size: few
D: NA
V: TRBV5-1
CDR3: CASSLAQELDTQYF
DNA: TGCGCCAGCAGCTTGGCACAGGAGCTGGATACGCAGTATTTT

J: TRBJ2-2
size: NA
D: NA
V: TRBV7-9
CDR3: CASSQQENTGELFF
DNA: TGTGCCAGCAGCCAGCAGGAGAACACCGGGGAGCTGTTTTTT

J: TRBJ2-3
size: few
D: NA
V: TRBV24-1
CDR3: CATSDPTTDTQYF
DNA: TGTGCCACCAGTGACCCGACTACAGATACGCAGTATTTT

J: TRBJ2-2
size: few
D: NA
V: TRBV6-5
CDR3: CASRTTRTANTGELFF
DNA: TGTGCCAGCAGGACGACTCGGACAGCGAACACCGGGGAGCTGTTTTTT

J: TRBJ1-5
size: NA
D: TRBD1
V: TRBV7-2
CDR3: CASRDRGENQPQHF
DNA: TGTGCCAGCAGGGACAGGGGGGAAAATCAGCCCCAGCATTTT

J: TRBJ2-5
size: many
D: TRBD2
V: TRBV27
CDR3: CASGLAGGGETQYF
DNA: TGTGCCAGCGGATTAGCGGGAGGAGGGGAGACCCAGTACTTC

J: TRBJ1-5
size: NA
D: NA
V: TRBV5-5
CDR3: CASSTLGAKGNQPQHF
DNA: TGTGCCAGCAGCACCCTAGGGGCCAAAGGCAATCAGCCCCAGCATTTT

J: TRBJ2-3
size: NA
D: NA
V: TRBV9
CDR3: CASSPGRYTDTQYF
DNA: TGTGCCAGCAGCCCGGGCAGATACACAGATACGCAGTATTTT

J: TRBJ2-7
size: NA
D: NA
V: TRBV20-1
CDR3: CSARFDRFPYEQYF
DNA: TGCAGTGCTAGATTCGACAGATTTCCCTACGAGCAGTACTTC

J: TRBJ2-1
size: few
D: NA
V: TRBV12-3/TRBV12-4
CDR3: CASSTSGGYSYNEQFF
DNA: NA

J: TRBJ2-1
size: few
D: TRBD2
V: TRBV7-6
CDR3: CASSLQAGGSNEQFF
DNA: TGTGCCAGCAGCCTACAAGCGGGGGGCTCCAATGAGCAGTTCTTC

J: TRBJ2-3
size: NA
D: NA
V: TRBV3-1
CDR3: CASSLRSGADTQYF
DNA: TGTGCCAGCAGCCTGAGGAGTGGGGCAGATACGCAGTATTTT

J: TRBJ2-1
size: few
D: TRBD2
V: TRBV24-1
CDR3: CATSGTSGTREQFF
DNA: TGTGCCACCAGTGGAACTAGCGGGACGCGTGAGCAGTTCTTC